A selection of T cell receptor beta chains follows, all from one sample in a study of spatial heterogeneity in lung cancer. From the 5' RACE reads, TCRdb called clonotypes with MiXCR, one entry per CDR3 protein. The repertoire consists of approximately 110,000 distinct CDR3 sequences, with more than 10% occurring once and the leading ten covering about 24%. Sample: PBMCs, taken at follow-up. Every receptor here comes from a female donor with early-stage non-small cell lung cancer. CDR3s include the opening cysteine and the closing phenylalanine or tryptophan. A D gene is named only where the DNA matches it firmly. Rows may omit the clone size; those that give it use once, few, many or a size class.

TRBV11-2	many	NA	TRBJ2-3	CASSLDKHTQYF	TGTGCCAGCAGCTTAGATAAACATACGCAGTATTTT
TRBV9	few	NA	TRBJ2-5	CASSVDSETQYF	TGTGCCAGCAGCGTAGATTCAGAGACCCAGTACTTC
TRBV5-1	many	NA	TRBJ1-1	CASRLLWTEAFF	TGCGCCAGCAGATTATTGTGGACTGAAGCTTTCTTT
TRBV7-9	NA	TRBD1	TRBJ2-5	CASSSPGQGQLETQYF	TGTGCCAGCAGCTCTCCGGGACAGGGCCAATTAGAGACCCAGTACTTC
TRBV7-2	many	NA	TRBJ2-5	CASSTGQKETQYF	TGTGCCAGCAGCACCGGACAGAAAGAGACCCAGTACTTC
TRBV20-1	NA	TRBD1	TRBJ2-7	CSAIASDRASWEQYF	TGCAGTGCTATCGCATCGGACAGGGCGAGCTGGGAGCAGTACTTC
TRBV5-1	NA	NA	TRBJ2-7	CASSKDNSYEQYF	TGCGCCAGCAGCAAAGACAACTCCTACGAGCAGTACTTC
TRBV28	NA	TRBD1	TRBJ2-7	CASSAHTGGHPYEQYF	TGTGCCAGCAGTGCCCATACAGGGGGGCATCCCTACGAGCAGTACTTC
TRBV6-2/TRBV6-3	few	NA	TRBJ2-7	CASTRRRTEVEQYF	TGTGCCAGCACCAGACGGCGGACGGAAGTCGAGCAGTACTTC
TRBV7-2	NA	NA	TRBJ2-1	CASSLGGTSTNEQFF	TGTGCCAGCAGCTTAGGAGGTACTAGCACCAATGAGCAGTTCTTC
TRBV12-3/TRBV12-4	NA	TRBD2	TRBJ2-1	CASSDLAGLNEQFF	TGTGCCAGCAGTGACTTAGCGGGACTCAATGAGCAGTTCTTC
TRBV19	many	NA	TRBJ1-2	CASSRTSGAGNGYTF	TGTGCCAGTAGTCGGACTAGCGGGGCTGGAAATGGCTACACCTTC
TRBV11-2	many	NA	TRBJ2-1	CASSLLRGHYNEQFF	TGTGCCAGCAGCTTACTCCGCGGACACTACAATGAGCAGTTCTTC
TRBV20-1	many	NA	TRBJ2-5	CSARETSQETQYF	TGCAGTGCTAGAGAAACTTCCCAAGAGACCCAGTACTTC
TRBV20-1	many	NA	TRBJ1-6	CSALKGSTRPNSPLHF	TGCAGTGCGCTCAAGGGGAGCACTCGCCCTAATTCACCCCTCCACTTT
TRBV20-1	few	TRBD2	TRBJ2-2	CSARSSGSLVFTGELFF	TGCAGTGCTCGTAGTAGCGGGAGTTTGGTCTTCACCGGGGAGCTGTTTTTT
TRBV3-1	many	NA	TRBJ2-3	CASSQDYSTDTQYF	TGTGCCAGCAGCCAAGATTACAGCACAGATACGCAGTATTTT
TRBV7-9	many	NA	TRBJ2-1	CASSQEDNEQFF	TGTGCCAGCAGCCAGGAAGACAATGAGCAGTTCTTC
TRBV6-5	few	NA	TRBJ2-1	CASSYSPMRGHEQFF	TGTGCCAGCAGTTACTCTCCAATGAGGGGACATGAGCAGTTCTTC
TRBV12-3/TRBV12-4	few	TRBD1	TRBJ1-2	CASSGTAYYGYTF	TGTGCCAGCAGTGGGACAGCCTACTATGGCTACACCTTC
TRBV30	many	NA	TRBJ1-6	CAWSSSYNSPLHF	TGTGCCTGGAGTTCCTCCTATAATTCACCCCTCCACTTT
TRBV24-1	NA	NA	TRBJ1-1	CATSRALNTEAFF	TGTGCCACCAGTCGGGCACTGAACACTGAAGCTTTCTTT
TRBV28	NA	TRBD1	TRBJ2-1	CATEDRGPLRDNEQFF	TGTGCCACCGAGGACAGGGGACCTCTGAGGGACAATGAGCAGTTCTTC
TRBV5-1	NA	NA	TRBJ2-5	CASSQTRLETQYF	TGCGCCAGCAGCCAGACTAGGTTAGAGACCCAGTACTTC
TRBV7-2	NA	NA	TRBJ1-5	CASSLATSSNQPQHF	TGTGCCAGCAGCTTAGCCACTAGTAGCAATCAGCCCCAGCATTTT
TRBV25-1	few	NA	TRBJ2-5	CASSDGGREQETQYF	TGTGCCAGCAGTGACGGGGGGCGAGAACAAGAGACCCAGTACTTC
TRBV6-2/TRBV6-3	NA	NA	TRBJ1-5	CASRGRGGNQPQHF	TGTGCCAGCAGGGGACGGGGGGGAAATCAGCCCCAGCATTTT
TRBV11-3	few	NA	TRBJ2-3	CASSLTVGSSTDTQYF	TGTGCCAGCAGCTTAACCGTGGGGTCCAGCACAGATACGCAGTATTTT
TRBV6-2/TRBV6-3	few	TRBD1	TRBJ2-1	CASSYPNRGANEQFF	TGTGCCAGCAGTTACCCAAACAGGGGTGCCAATGAGCAGTTCTTC
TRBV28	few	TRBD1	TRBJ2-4	CATHELQGAVNIQYF	TGTGCCACACACGAGCTACAGGGGGCCGTAAACATTCAGTACTTC
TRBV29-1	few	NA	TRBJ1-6	CSVALGQNNSPLHF	TGCAGCGTTGCGCTCGGACAGAATAATTCACCCCTCCACTTT
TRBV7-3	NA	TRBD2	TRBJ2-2	CASSPSGRGGGELFF	TGTGCCAGCAGCCCCAGCGGGAGGGGCGGCGGGGAGCTGTTTTTT
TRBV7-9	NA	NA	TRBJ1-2	CASSPTGPGYGYTF	TGTGCCAGCAGCCCAACGGGGCCTGGCTATGGCTACACCTTC
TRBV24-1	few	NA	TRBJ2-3	CATSEAGRGTDTQYF	TGTGCCACCAGTGAGGCGGGCCGAGGCACAGATACGCAGTATTTT
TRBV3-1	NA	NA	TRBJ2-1	CASSQGFNPGTYNEQFF	TGTGCCAGCAGCCAAGGATTCAATCCGGGTACCTACAATGAGCAGTTCTTC
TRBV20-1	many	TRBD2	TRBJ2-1	CSATLHSGSGNEQFF	TGCAGTGCGACCCTGCATAGCGGGAGTGGGAATGAGCAGTTCTTC
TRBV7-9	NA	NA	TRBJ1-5	CASRHNQPQHF	TGTGCCAGCAGACACAATCAGCCCCAGCATTTT
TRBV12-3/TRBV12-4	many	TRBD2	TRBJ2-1	CASSLMVLAGDEQFF	TGTGCCAGCAGTTTGATGGTATTAGCGGGAGATGAGCAGTTCTTC
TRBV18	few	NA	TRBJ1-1	CASSPPQGMDTEAFF	TGTGCCAGCTCACCACCGCAGGGGATGGACACTGAAGCTTTCTTT
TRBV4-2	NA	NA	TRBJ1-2	CASSQDRGRANYGYTF	TGTGCCAGCAGCCAAGATCGGGGCAGAGCTAACTATGGCTACACCTTC
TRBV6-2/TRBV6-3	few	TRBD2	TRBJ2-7	CASSHGTSGRGYEQYF	TGTGCCAGCAGCCACGGGACTAGCGGGAGGGGGTACGAGCAGTACTTC
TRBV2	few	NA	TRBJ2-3	CASSEALGQYF	TGTGCCAGCAGTGAAGCGCTTGGTCAGTATTTT
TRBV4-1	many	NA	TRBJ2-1	CASSHVLARRGRNEQFF	TGCGCCAGCAGCCACGTTTTAGCGCGCCGGGGCCGAAATGAGCAGTTCTTC
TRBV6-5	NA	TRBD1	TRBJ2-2	CASSYDRVTGELFF	TGTGCCAGCAGTTACGACAGGGTTACCGGGGAGCTGTTTTTT
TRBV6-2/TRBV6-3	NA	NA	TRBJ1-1	CASSYDRATEAFF	TGTGCCAGCAGTTACGATCGGGCCACTGAAGCTTTCTTT
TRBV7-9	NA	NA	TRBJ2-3	CASSSGTSPDTQYF	TGTGCCAGCAGCTCCGGGACATCCCCAGATACGCAGTATTTT
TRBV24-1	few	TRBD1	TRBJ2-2	CATSDSGTGSGELFF	TGTGCCACCAGTGATTCCGGGACAGGGTCAGGGGAGCTGTTTTTT
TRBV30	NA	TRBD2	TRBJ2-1	CAWTQLAGPYNEQFF	TGTGCCTGGACGCAACTAGCGGGACCCTACAATGAGCAGTTCTTC
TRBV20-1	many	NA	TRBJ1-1	CSARAGDTEAFF	TGCAGTGCTAGAGCCGGGGACACTGAAGCTTTCTTT
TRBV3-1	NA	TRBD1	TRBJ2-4	CASSQGFNVQGALNIQYF	TGTGCCAGCAGCCAAGGTTTTAATGTACAGGGGGCCCTGAACATTCAGTACTTC
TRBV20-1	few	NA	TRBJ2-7	CSASSPTYEQYF	TGCAGTGCTAGTAGTCCAACCTACGAGCAGTACTTC
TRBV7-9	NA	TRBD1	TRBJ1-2	CASSPNRGNYGYTF	TGTGCCAGCAGCCCGAACAGGGGAAACTATGGCTACACCTTC
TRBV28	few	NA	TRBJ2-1	CASSPRDEQFF	TGTGCCAGCAGCCCCCGAGATGAGCAGTTCTTC
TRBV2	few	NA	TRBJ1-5	CASSESEARGQPQHF	TGTGCCAGCAGTGAATCTGAAGCCAGGGGTCAGCCCCAGCATTTT
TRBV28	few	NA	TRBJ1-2	CASSLEGQPYGYTF	TGTGCCAGCAGTTTAGAGGGACAACCCTATGGCTACACCTTC
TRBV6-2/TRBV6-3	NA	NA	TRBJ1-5	CASSYGKYSNQPQHF	TGTGCCAGCAGTTACGGGAAGTATAGCAATCAGCCCCAGCATTTT
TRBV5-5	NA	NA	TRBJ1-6	CASSLLWGSPLHF	TGTGCCAGCAGCTTGCTCTGGGGTTCACCCCTCCACTTT
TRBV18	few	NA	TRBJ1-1	CASSPGRRTEAFF	TGTGCCAGCTCACCGGGTCGGAGGACTGAAGCTTTCTTT
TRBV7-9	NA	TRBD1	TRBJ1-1	CASSPDRGQGGTEAFF	TGTGCCAGCAGCCCCGACCGGGGACAGGGGGGCACTGAAGCTTTCTTT